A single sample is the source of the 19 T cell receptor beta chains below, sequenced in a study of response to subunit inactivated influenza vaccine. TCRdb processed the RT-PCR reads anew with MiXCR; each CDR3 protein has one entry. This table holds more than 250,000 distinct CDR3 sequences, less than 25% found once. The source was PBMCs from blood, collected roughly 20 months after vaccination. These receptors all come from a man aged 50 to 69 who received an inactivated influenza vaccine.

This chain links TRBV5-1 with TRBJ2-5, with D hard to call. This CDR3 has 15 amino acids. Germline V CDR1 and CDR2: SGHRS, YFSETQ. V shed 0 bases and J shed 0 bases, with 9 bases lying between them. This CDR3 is CASSLDKVYQETQYF. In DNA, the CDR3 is TGCGCCAGCAGCTTGGACAAGGTGTACCAAGAGACCCAGTACTTC.

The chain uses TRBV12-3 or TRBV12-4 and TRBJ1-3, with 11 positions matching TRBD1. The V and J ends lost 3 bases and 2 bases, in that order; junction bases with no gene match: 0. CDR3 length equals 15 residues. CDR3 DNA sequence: TGTGCCAGCAGTTTGGACAGGGGGCCTGGAAACACCATATATTTT. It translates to CASSLDRGPGNTIYF.

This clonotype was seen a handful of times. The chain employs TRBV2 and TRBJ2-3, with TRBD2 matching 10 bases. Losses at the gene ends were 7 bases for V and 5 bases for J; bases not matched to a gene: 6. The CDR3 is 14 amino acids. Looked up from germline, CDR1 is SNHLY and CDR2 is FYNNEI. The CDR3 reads CASKGGLALDTQYF. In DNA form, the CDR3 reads TGTGCCAGCAAGGGGGGACTAGCGTTAGATACGCAGTATTTT.

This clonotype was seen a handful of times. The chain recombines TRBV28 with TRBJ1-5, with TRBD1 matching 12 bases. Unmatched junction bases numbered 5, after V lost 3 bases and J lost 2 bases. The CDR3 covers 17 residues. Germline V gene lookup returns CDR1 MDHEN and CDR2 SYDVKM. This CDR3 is CASSFGTGGSGNQPQHF. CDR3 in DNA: TGTGCCAGCAGTTTCGGGACAGGGGGCTCCGGCAATCAGCCCCAGCATTTT. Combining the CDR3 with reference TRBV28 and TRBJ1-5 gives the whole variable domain DVKVTQSSRYLVKRTGEKVFLECVQDMDHENMFWYRQDPGLGLRLIYFSYDVKMKEKGDIPEGYSVSREKKERFSLILESASTNQTSMYLCASSFGTGGSGNQPQHFGDGTRLSIL.

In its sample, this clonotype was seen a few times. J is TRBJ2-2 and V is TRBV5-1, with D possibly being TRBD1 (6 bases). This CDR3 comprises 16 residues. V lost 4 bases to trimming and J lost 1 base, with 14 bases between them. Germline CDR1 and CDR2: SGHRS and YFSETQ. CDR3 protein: CASSLQDSLNTGELFF. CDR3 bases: TGCGCCAGCAGCCTTCAGGACAGTCTGAACACCGGGGAGCTGTTTTTT.

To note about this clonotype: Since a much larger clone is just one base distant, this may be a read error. CDR3 protein: CASSLQDSPLHF. The CDR3 DNA is TGTGCCAGCAGCTTACAGGATTCACCCCTCCACTTT. V usage is TRBV7-2 and J usage is TRBJ1-6; D gene uncertain. V lost 2 bases and J 8 bases, leaving 4 bases between the germline ends. The CDR3 is 12 residues long. CDR1 is SGHTA and CDR2 is FQGNSA in the germline V gene.

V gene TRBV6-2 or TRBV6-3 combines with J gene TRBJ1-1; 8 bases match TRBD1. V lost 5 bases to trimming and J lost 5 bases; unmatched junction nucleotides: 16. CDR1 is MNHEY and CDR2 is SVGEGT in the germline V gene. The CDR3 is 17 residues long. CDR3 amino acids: CASSRIAQGVIRTEAFF. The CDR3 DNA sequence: TGTGCCAGCAGTAGGATCGCACAGGGGGTCATTAGAACTGAAGCTTTCTTT.

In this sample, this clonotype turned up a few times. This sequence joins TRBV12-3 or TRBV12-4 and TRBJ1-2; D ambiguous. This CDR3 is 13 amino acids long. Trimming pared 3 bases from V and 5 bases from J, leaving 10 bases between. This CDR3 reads CASSFDTLYGYTF. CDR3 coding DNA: TGTGCCAGCAGTTTTGACACCCTTTATGGCTACACCTTC.

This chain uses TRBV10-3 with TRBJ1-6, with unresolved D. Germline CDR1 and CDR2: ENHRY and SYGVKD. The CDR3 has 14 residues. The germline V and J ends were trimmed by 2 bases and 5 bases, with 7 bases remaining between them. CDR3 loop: CAISEVQNNSPLHF. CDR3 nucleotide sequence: TGTGCCATCAGTGAGGTACAGAATAATTCACCCCTCCACTTT.

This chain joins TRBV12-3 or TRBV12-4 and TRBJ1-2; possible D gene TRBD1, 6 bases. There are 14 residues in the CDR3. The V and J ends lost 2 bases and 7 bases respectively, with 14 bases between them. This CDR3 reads CASSLKRTAGGYTF. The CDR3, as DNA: TGTGCCAGCAGTTTAAAGCGGACAGCAGGTGGCTACACCTTC.

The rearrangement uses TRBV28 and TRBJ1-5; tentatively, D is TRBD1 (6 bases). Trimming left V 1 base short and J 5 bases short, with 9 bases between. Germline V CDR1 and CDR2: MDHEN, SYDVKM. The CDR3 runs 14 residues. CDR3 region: CASSLLQGDQPQHF. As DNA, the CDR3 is TGTGCCAGCAGTTTATTACAGGGCGATCAGCCCCAGCATTTT.

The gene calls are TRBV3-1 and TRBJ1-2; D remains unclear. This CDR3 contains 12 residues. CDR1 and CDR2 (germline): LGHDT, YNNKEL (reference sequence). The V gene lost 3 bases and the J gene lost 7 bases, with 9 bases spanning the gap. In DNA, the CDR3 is TGTGCCAGCAGCCAGGGCCGGCCTGGCTACACCTTC. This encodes CASSQGRPGYTF.

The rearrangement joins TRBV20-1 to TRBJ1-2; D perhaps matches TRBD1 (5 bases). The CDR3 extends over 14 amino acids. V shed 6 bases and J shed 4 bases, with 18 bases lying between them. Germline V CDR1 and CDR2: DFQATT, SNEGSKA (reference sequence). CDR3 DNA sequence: TGCAGTGCCGAACGCTCGGGGGAGAGCTATGGCTACACCTTC. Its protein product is CSAERSGESYGYTF.

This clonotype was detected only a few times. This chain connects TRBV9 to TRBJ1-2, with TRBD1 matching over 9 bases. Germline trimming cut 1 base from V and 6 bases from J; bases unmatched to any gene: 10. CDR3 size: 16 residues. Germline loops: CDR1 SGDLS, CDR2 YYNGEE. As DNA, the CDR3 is TGTGCCAGCAGCGTATGGGACAGGGAAAAGAACGATGGCTACACCTTC. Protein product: CASSVWDREKNDGYTF.

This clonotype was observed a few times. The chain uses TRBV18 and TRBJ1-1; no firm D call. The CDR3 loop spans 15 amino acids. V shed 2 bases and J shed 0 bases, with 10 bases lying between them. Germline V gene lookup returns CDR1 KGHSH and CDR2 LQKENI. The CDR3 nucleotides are TGTGCCAGCTCACCATGGGGTGAACTGAACACTGAAGCTTTCTTT. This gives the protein CASSPWGELNTEAFF.

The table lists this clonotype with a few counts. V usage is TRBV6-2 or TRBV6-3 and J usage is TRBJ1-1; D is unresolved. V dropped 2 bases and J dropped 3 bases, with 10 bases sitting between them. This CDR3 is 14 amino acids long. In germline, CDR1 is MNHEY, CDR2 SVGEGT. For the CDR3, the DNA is TGTGCCAGCAGTTACAAGGGTCCGGACACTGAAGCTTTCTTT. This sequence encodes CASSYKGPDTEAFF.

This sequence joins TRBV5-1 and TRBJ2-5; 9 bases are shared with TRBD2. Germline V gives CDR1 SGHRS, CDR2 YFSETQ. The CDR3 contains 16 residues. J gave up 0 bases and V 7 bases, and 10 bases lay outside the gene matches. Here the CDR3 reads CASRILRTSDQETQYF. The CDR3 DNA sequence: TGCGCCAGCCGGATCTTGAGGACTAGCGACCAAGAGACCCAGTACTTC.

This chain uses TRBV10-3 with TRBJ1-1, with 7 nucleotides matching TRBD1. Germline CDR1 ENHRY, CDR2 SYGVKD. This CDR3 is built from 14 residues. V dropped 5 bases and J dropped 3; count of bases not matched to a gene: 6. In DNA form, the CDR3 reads TGTGCCATCAGTAAACAGGGGAGGGACACTGAAGCTTTCTTT. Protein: CAISKQGRDTEAFF.

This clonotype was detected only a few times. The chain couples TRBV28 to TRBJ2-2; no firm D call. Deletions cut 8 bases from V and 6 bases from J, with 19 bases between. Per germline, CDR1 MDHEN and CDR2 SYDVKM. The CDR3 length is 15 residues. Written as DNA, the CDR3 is TGTGCCAGCGGGGTAGCCTCCATTTCGGCCGGGGAGCTGTTTTTT. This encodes CASGVASISAGELFF.